This TCR beta chain was observed in a study of T cell changes during pregnancy in multiple sclerosis. The CDR3 extends over 16 amino acids. V lost 4 bases, J lost 4 bases, and 10 bases stayed unmatched. From germline, CDR1 is WSHSY and CDR2 SAAADI. TCRdb's copy holds only in-frame clones and misses some; the assay was immunoSEQ multiplex PCR. The sample lists approximately 40,000 clones; roughly 96% were seen once. This TCR was recovered from a female donor with multiple sclerosis, enrolled in a pregnancy study. The sequences come from peripheral blood, collected in the second trimester of pregnancy. This chain uses TRBV10-2 with TRBJ1-5; 7 bases align to TRBD1. CDR3 amino acids: CASSATARGANQPQHF. The CDR3 DNA reads as TGCGCCAGCAGTGCCACCGCCAGGGGGGCAAATCAGCCCCAGCATTTT.